These T cell receptor beta chains were read from a single sample in a study of blood T cells in healthy people across ages. TCRdb re-derived calls from the 5' RACE reads in MiXCR, one entry per CDR3 protein. The sample holds roughly 830,000 distinct CDR3 sequences; about 59% are singletons and the top ten take around a quarter. The sample taken for sequencing was blood. The receptors come from a man aged 25-45 years in good health. CDR3s include the opening cysteine and the closing phenylalanine or tryptophan. The D gene is left open where the match is weak. The size entry is marked missing in some rows and otherwise reads once, few, many or a size class.

J gene: TRBJ2-3
clone size: .
D gene: TRBD2
V gene: TRBV20-1
CDR3 DNA: TGCAGTGCTAGACTCCCGCGGGGGACAGATACGCAGTATTTT
CDR3 protein: CSARLPRGTDTQYF

J gene: TRBJ2-3
clone size: .
D gene: .
V gene: TRBV4-3
CDR3 DNA: TGCGCCAGCAGCCAAGATTGGGGACACCCAAGCACAGATACGCAGTATTTT
CDR3 protein: CASSQDWGHPSTDTQYF

J gene: TRBJ2-5
clone size: .
D gene: TRBD2
V gene: TRBV4-1
CDR3 DNA: TGTGCCAGCAGCCAAGGGCTAGCGGGGAGATCTCAAGAGACCCAGTACTTC
CDR3 protein: CASSQGLAGRSQETQYF

J gene: TRBJ2-6
clone size: few
D gene: .
V gene: TRBV27
CDR3 DNA: TGTGCCAGCAGTGGGGACTCTGGGGCCAACGTCCTGACTTTC
CDR3 protein: CASSGDSGANVLTF

J gene: TRBJ1-5
clone size: .
D gene: .
V gene: TRBV6-1
CDR3 DNA: TGTGCCGGCAGTGAAGGGCGGGGGGCGGCTTATCAGCCCCAGCATTTT
CDR3 protein: CAGSEGRGAAYQPQHF

J gene: TRBJ2-5
clone size: .
D gene: TRBD1
V gene: TRBV4-3
CDR3 DNA: TGCGCCAGCCAACAGGACAGGTCCATCCCTAAGCAGTACTTC
CDR3 protein: CASQQDRSIPKQYF

J gene: TRBJ2-3
clone size: few
D gene: .
V gene: TRBV14
CDR3 DNA: TGTGCCAGCAGCGTGGGGACATCTAGCACAGATACGCAGTATTTT
CDR3 protein: CASSVGTSSTDTQYF

J gene: TRBJ2-3
clone size: .
D gene: .
V gene: TRBV15
CDR3 DNA: TGTGCCACCAGCAGAGGGGGCCTTAGCACAGATACGCAGTATTTT
CDR3 protein: CATSRGGLSTDTQYF

J gene: TRBJ2-5
clone size: .
D gene: TRBD2
V gene: TRBV10-3
CDR3 DNA: TGTGCCATCAGTGAGTCGGGAGGGTCCTGGTGGTACTTC
CDR3 protein: CAISESGGSWWYF

J gene: TRBJ2-7
clone size: .
D gene: .
V gene: TRBV29-1
CDR3 DNA: TGCAGCGCCGTAGGGGGATACGAGCAGTACTTC
CDR3 protein: CSAVGGYEQYF

J gene: TRBJ2-7
clone size: .
D gene: .
V gene: TRBV2
CDR3 DNA: TGTGCCAGCAGACCCGGACCAACCACCTACGAGCAGTACTTC
CDR3 protein: CASRPGPTTYEQYF

J gene: TRBJ2-7
clone size: once
D gene: TRBD1
V gene: TRBV6-5
CDR3 DNA: TGTGCCAGCAGCCCCATAGGGGGCCCTTTTTACGAGCAGTACTTC
CDR3 protein: CASSPIGGPFYEQYF

J gene: TRBJ2-5
clone size: .
D gene: .
V gene: TRBV28
CDR3 DNA: TGTGCCAGCAGTGGGAGACAGACTCAAGAGACCCAGTACTTC
CDR3 protein: CASSGRQTQETQYF

J gene: TRBJ2-1
clone size: .
D gene: TRBD2
V gene: TRBV2
CDR3 DNA: TGTGCCAGCAGCGGGACTAGCGGGGGGGCCACGATGTGGAATGAGCAGTTCTTC
CDR3 protein: CASSGTSGGATMWNEQFF

J gene: TRBJ2-1
clone size: few
D gene: .
V gene: TRBV15
CDR3 DNA: TGTGCCACCAGCCGCGACCCGGGGAATGAGCAGTTCTTC
CDR3 protein: CATSRDPGNEQFF

J gene: TRBJ2-7
clone size: .
D gene: .
V gene: TRBV20-1
CDR3 DNA: TGCAGTGCTAGAAAGGACACTCACTACGAGCAGTACTTC
CDR3 protein: CSARKDTHYEQYF

J gene: TRBJ1-2
clone size: few
D gene: TRBD1
V gene: TRBV27
CDR3 DNA: TGTGCCAGCAGTCCGTGGGGGGACAGGGAAAGAGATGGCTACACCTTC
CDR3 protein: CASSPWGDRERDGYTF

J gene: TRBJ2-3
clone size: .
D gene: TRBD2
V gene: TRBV27
CDR3 DNA: TGTGCCAGCAGCCCGACGACTAGCGTGTTAACAGATACGCAGTATTTT
CDR3 protein: CASSPTTSVLTDTQYF

J gene: TRBJ2-7
clone size: .
D gene: .
V gene: TRBV6-1
CDR3 DNA: TGTGCCATCCAAGATACTCGGGCCGATGGAAACGAGCAGTACTTC
CDR3 protein: CAIQDTRADGNEQYF

J gene: TRBJ2-7
clone size: once
D gene: .
V gene: TRBV7-2
CDR3 DNA: TGTGCCAGCAGCTTAGCTGTTCGCGCTAACGAGCAGTACTTC
CDR3 protein: CASSLAVRANEQYF

J gene: TRBJ1-2
clone size: .
D gene: .
V gene: TRBV5-1
CDR3 DNA: TGTGCCAGCAGCCCCGGGTCTAACTATGGCTACACCTTC
CDR3 protein: CASSPGSNYGYTF

J gene: TRBJ2-2
clone size: .
D gene: .
V gene: TRBV29-1
CDR3 DNA: TGCAGCGTTGAAGGGACTATAAACACCGGGGAGCTGTTTTTT
CDR3 protein: CSVEGTINTGELFF

J gene: TRBJ2-7
clone size: few
D gene: TRBD2
V gene: TRBV20-1
CDR3 DNA: TGCAGTGCTAGATCAGGACTAGCGGGGGGGGTCTACGAGCAGTACTTC
CDR3 protein: CSARSGLAGGVYEQYF

J gene: TRBJ1-1
clone size: many
D gene: .
V gene: TRBV12-3/TRBV12-4
CDR3 DNA: TGTGCCGTGGGGACAATGAACACTGAAGCTTTCTTT
CDR3 protein: CAVGTMNTEAFF

J gene: TRBJ2-3
clone size: few
D gene: TRBD1
V gene: TRBV25-1
CDR3 DNA: TGTGCCAGCGGGACAGGACTCGGCACAGATACGCAGTATTTT
CDR3 protein: CASGTGLGTDTQYF

J gene: TRBJ1-2
clone size: few
D gene: .
V gene: TRBV5-6
CDR3 DNA: TGTGCCAGCGTAGGCGGGGGAGGGACCTATGGCTACACCTTC
CDR3 protein: CASVGGGGTYGYTF